What follows describes a single T cell receptor beta chain. The antigen is not known. Measured with immunoSEQ multiplex PCR; TCRdb has only the in-frame clones, and not every one. The table shows some 500,000 clones, with more than 95% occurring only once. The CDR3 totals 17 residues. Per germline, CDR1 SGHAT and CDR2 FQNNGV. J was trimmed by 7 bases and V by 1 base; bases with no gene match: 15. This entry belongs to a study of shared clonotypes between healthy human individuals. Every donor was a Caucasian adult from Nashville, Tennessee. Partitioning of CD4+ cells yielded a CD45RA+ naive subset and a CD45RA-negative memory subset. Study-wide results and caveats: Few donors limited the genetic and exposure-history diversity represented. Sharing across a few donors was seen in roughly 5.2% of naive CD4 clonotypes.

The source material was naive CD4+ T cells sorted from blood. Regarding subset: CD45RA+ positively selected. This receptor was taken from a woman in her twenties or thirties in good health. The genes are TRBV11-2 and TRBJ2-7; TRBD1 agrees at 8 bases. This CDR3 is CASSLGSSRGLSGEQYF. The CDR3 DNA reads as TGTGCCAGCAGCTTAGGTTCCTCCAGGGGGCTTTCGGGGGAGCAGTACTTC.